This T cell receptor beta chain is drawn from a study of CD8+CD57+ T cells in acquired aplastic anemia. Study overall: Healthy donors yielded some 10 million CD4+ cell reads on average.

Germline CDR1 reads MNHEY; CDR2 reads SVGAGI. V was clipped by 4 bases and J by 1 base, with 10 bases between them. The CDR3 extends over 14 amino acids. Findings of the study overall: The study found no significant CD8+ Simpson's diversity difference between patients and controls. Patients and controls shared over 25 CD8+ CDR3 sequences, which appeared highly expressed in patients and within their immunodominant clones.

The template used for profiling TCR beta VDJ and CDR3 was genomic DNA. TCRdb ran MiXCR on the reads and lists one entry per CDR3 protein. The table lists about 150,000 distinct CDR3 sequences, around two fifths of them singletons. As regards this clonotype: The antigen remains undetermined.

This TCR came from a human donor in good health, serving as a control. The chain carries TRBV6-5 and TRBJ1-2; no clear D gene. The source material was sorted CD4+, CD8+, or CD8+CD57+ T cells (not recorded which) from PBMCs. As DNA, the CDR3 is TGTGCCAGCAGTTTATTTAGGGATAACTATGGCTACACCTTC. Encoded protein: CASSLFRDNYGYTF.